This entry describes one T cell receptor beta chain. Its antigen is not identified. This clone may be a read error of a much larger clone one base away. This sample was included in a study of identical twins. Study-wide findings and caveats: Researchers reported weaker excess twin sharing in beta out-of-frame sequences. In monozygotic twins, models underestimated the sharing of out-of-frame TCR alpha. A cross-sectional statistical analysis, not follow-up of the same donors, supported the conclusions.

cDNA molecules carried unique molecular identifiers, and template switching added a universal primer site. TCRdb itself ran the 5' RACE reads through MiXCR, one entry per CDR3 protein. This table has 450,000 or so distinct CDR3 sequences, 13% to 15% appearing once. This CDR3 is 13 amino acids long. Trimming removed 7 bases at V and 10 bases at J, with 17 bases between. Germline lookup yields CDR1 ENHRY and CDR2 SYGVKD. These data also featured in a second study, about yellow fever vaccine responses in identical twins.

This chain uses TRBV10-3 with TRBJ2-1, with a possible D match to TRBD2 (5 bases). The sequence derives from a woman aged 18-29 years in good health. Sequencing was performed on CD4+ T cells sorted from blood. The CDR3 DNA reads TGTGCCATCATGGCTGGCGGGCTGGAAGAGCAGTTCTTC. It specifies CAIMAGGLEEQFF.